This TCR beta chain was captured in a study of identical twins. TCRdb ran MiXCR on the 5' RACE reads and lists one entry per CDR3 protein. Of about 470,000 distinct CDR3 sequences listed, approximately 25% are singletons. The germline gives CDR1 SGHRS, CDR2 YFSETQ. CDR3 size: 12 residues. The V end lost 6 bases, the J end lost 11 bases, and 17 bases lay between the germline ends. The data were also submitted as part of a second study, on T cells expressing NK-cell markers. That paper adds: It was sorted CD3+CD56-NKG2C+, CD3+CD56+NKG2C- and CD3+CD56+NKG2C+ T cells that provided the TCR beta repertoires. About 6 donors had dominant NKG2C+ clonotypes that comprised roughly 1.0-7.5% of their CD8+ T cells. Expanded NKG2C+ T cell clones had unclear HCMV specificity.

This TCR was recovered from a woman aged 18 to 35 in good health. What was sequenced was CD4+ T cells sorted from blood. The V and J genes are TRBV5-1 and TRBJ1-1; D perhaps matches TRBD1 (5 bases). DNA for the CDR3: TGCGCCAGCACACTCCCGGGGGGAGAGGCTTTCTTT. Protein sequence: CASTLPGGEAFF. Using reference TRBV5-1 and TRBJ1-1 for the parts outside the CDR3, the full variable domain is KAGVTQTPRYLIKTRGQQVTLSCSPISGHRSVSWYQQTPGQGLQFLFEYFSETQRNKGNFPGRFSGRQFSNSRSEMNVSTLELGDSALYLCASTLPGGEAFFGQGTRLTVV.